This TCR beta chain was identified in a study of cytomegalovirus exposure and HLA in healthy donors. Primers included in the PCR were 60 Vbeta and 13 Jbeta primers. This table comes from immunoSEQ multiplex PCR, and its TCRdb copy is limited to in-frame clones, with some not included. This sample carries fewer than 150,000 clones, with roughly 2% going to the ten biggest clones. The CDR3 loop spans 15 amino acids. Trimming took off 0 bases at V and 4 bases at J, with 11 bases between the two ends. In germline, CDR1 is SGHRS, CDR2 YFSETQ. General observations from the study: Sequences of the TCR beta chain were said to predict the HLA-A and HLA-B alleles of most subjects accurately. Productive status was seen about 87% or about 30% of the time for most TCR beta V segments in an earlier analysis.

Details on this clone: Its antigen is currently unknown.

V gene TRBV5-1 combines with J gene TRBJ2-1; a possible D gene is TRBD2 (5 bases). The clonotype comes from a woman aged 60 to 75 in good health and CMV-seronegative. The sample comprised PBMCs. The CDR3 sequence: CASSLASGSYNEQFF. CDR3 DNA sequence: TGCGCCAGCAGCTTGGCCTCGGGGTCTTACAATGAGCAGTTCTTC. Filled out from reference TRBV5-1 and TRBJ2-1, the complete variable domain reads KAGVTQTPRYLIKTRGQQVTLSCSPISGHRSVSWYQQTPGQGLQFLFEYFSETQRNKGNFPGRFSGRQFSNSRSEMNVSTLELGDSALYLCASSLASGSYNEQFFGPGTRLTVL.